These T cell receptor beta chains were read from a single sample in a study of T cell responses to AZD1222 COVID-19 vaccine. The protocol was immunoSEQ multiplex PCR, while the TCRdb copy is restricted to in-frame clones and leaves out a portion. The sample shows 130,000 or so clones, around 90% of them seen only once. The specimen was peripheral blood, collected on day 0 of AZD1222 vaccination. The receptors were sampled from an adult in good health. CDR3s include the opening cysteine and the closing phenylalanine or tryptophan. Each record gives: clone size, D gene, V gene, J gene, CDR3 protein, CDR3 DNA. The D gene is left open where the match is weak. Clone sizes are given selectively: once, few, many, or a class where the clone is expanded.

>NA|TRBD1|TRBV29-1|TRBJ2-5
CSVLDRGQETQYF
TGCAGCGTTTTGGACAGGGGGCAAGAGACCCAGTACTTC
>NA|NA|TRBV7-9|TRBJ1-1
CASSLELVNTEAFF
TGTGCCAGCAGCTTAGAACTAGTGAACACTGAAGCTTTCTTT
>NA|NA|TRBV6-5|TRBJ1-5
CASKKSDPNQPQHF
TGTGCCAGCAAAAAATCGGACCCCAATCAGCCCCAGCATTTT
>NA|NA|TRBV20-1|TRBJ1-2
CSARGPYGYTF
TGCAGTGCTAGAGGGCCCTATGGCTACACCTTC
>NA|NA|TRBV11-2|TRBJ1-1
CASSLSMLNTEAFF
TGTGCCAGCAGCTTGAGTATGCTCAACACTGAAGCTTTCTTT
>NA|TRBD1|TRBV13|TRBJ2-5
CASSLPADRLETQYF
TGTGCCAGCAGCCTACCGGCGGACAGGCTAGAGACCCAGTACTTC
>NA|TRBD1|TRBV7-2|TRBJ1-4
CASSLGRGRGEKLFF
TGTGCCAGCAGCTTAGGAAGGGGGCGCGGTGAAAAACTGTTTTTT
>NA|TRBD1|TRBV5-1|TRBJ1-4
CASSRDRDGKLFF
TGCGCCAGCAGCCGGGACAGGGACGGAAAACTGTTTTTT
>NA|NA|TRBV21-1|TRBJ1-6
CASSTTTGPWSPLHF
TGTGCCAGCAGCACCACTACCGGTCCCTGGTCACCCCTCCACTTT
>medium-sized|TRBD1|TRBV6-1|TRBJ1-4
CASSETPGTGTEKLFF
TGTGCCAGCAGTGAAACCCCCGGGACAGGGACGGAAAAACTGTTTTTT
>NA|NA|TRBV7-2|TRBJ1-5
CASSVGSASSNQPQHF
TGTGCCAGCAGCGTCGGGTCCGCAAGTAGCAATCAGCCCCAGCATTTT
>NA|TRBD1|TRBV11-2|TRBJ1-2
CASSSGVGQGYGYTF
TGTGCCAGCAGCTCAGGAGTCGGACAGGGTTATGGCTACACCTTC
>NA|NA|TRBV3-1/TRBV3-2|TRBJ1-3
CASSQGGRGSSGNTIYF
TGTGCCAGCAGCCAAGGGGGCCGTGGGAGCTCTGGAAACACCATATATTTT
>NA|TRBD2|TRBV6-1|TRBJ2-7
CASSEKSGGADEQYF
TGTGCCAGCAGTGAAAAAAGCGGGGGGGCCGACGAGCAGTACTTC
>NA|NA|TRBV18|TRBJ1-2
CASSTAAANYGYTF
TGTGCCAGCTCAACCGCGGCAGCTAACTATGGCTACACCTTC
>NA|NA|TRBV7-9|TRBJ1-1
CASSREQLNTEAFF
TGTGCCAGCAGCCGCGAACAGCTGAACACTGAAGCTTTCTTT
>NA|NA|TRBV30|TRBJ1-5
CAWNGVGNQPQHF
TGTGCCTGGAATGGGGTAGGCAATCAGCCCCAGCATTTT
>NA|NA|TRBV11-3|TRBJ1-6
CASSPPGTDNSPLHF
TGTGCCAGCAGCCCCCCAGGGACTGATAATTCACCCCTCCACTTT
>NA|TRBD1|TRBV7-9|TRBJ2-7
CASTYRDRVHEQYF
TGTGCCAGCACCTACCGGGACAGGGTCCACGAGCAGTACTTC
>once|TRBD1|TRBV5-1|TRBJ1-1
CASSLVAGQGGREAFF
TGCGCCAGCAGCTTGGTTGCCGGACAGGGGGGCCGGGAAGCTTTCTTT